This is a list of T cell receptor beta chains from one sample in a study of cytomegalovirus exposure and HLA in healthy donors. TCRdb's table, derived via immunoSEQ multiplex PCR, lists solely in-frame clones and lacks some. The sample has 95,000 to 150,000 clones; roughly three quarters are singletons. The material sequenced was PBMCs. These receptors originate from a woman younger than 45 in good health and CMV-seronegative. Both conserved end residues are part of each CDR3.

v_call	j_call	cdr3_aa
TRBV18	TRBJ2-1	CASSHERYNEQFF
TRBV5-1	TRBJ2-5	CASSLGGGVGETQYF
TRBV5-1	TRBJ1-1	CASSLGQGGEAFF
TRBV11-2	TRBJ2-1	CASSPRAGISLEQFF
TRBV18	.	CASSPETGGNYEQYF
TRBV5-1	TRBJ2-7	CASSLNRLAGGREQYF
TRBV28	TRBJ1-5	CATRTVYTQPQHF
TRBV6-6	TRBJ2-2	CASSGVSPGGGELFF
TRBV7-2	TRBJ1-3	CASSLYIGQGARNTIYF
TRBV30	TRBJ1-2	CAWSVLYGYTF
TRBV6-1	TRBJ1-4	CASSERGLSEKLFF
TRBV5-6	TRBJ2-1	CASSLVGTSVNEQFF
TRBV11-2	TRBJ1-6	CASRLESQISYNSPLHF
TRBV9	TRBJ2-3	CASSASLLVRTDTQYF
TRBV5-1	TRBJ1-3	CASSLASDSGNTIYF
TRBV29-1	TRBJ1-1	CSVYEGNTEAFF
TRBV2	TRBJ1-3	CASSPGSGNTIYF
TRBV6-1	TRBJ2-7	CASSGDTMEQYF
TRBV27	TRBJ2-1	CASRRVAGPNEQFF
TRBV5-4	TRBJ1-5	CASSLGGPAGGQPQHF
TRBV5-6	TRBJ2-1	CASSREGRGTMRQFF
TRBV9	TRBJ2-1	CAMGTGDYNEQFF
TRBV4-1	TRBJ2-7	CASSQRRTQASYEQYF
TRBV30	TRBJ1-6	CAWSSPGGANNSPLHF
TRBV7-3	TRBJ2-1	CASSLGTSGSGNEQFF
TRBV6-5	TRBJ2-7	CASSEDRGLYEQYF
TRBV15	TRBJ2-7	CATSSFPSYEQYF
TRBV27	TRBJ2-7	CASSRLAGDYEQYF
TRBV19	TRBJ1-1	CASRGQGTEAFF
TRBV12-5	TRBJ2-1	CASGLTPQYNEQFF
TRBV5-8	TRBJ1-1	CASSLLGLSTEAFF
TRBV7-9	TRBJ2-1	CASSLDRDNFRFF
TRBV25-1	TRBJ1-2	CASTYHGGPEGYGYTF
TRBV18	TRBJ2-7	CASSLSGGPYEQYF
TRBV6-6	TRBJ2-7	CASSPPGYYEQYF
TRBV18	TRBJ1-1	CASSPEALNTEAFF
TRBV28	TRBJ1-1	CASSPPTGVSRVKAFF
TRBV9	TRBJ1-1	CASSAQGGTRMNTEAFF
TRBV21-1	TRBJ1-5	CASSKSVGGMKDQPQHF
TRBV4-2	TRBJ1-1	CASSQGQGTEAFF
TRBV5-1	TRBJ1-1	CASSLYGGTEAFF
TRBV5-1	TRBJ1-3	CASRTGLGAGNTIYF
TRBV6-6	TRBJ1-1	CASSSVGQVEAFF
TRBV11-2	TRBJ1-4	CASSHLSGNEKLFF
TRBV30	TRBJ2-5	CAWSVRLAGGETQYF
TRBV15	TRBJ1-5	CATSRGDSVNQPQHF
TRBV5-1	TRBJ2-2	CASSTSRGLNTGELFF
TRBV27	TRBJ2-7	CASAPTRQDYEQYF
TRBV11-3	TRBJ2-7	CATRDKVDREQYF
TRBV9	TRBJ1-1	CASSVAGHTEAFF
TRBV18	TRBJ2-7	CASSPGQSYEQYF